A single sample is the source of the 18 T cell receptor beta chains below, sequenced in a study of early T cells in non-severe SARS-CoV-2 infection. Using its own MiXCR run on the 5' RACE reads, TCRdb lists one record per CDR3 protein. The sample gives approximately 71,000 distinct CDR3 sequences, 12% of which show up once; roughly 1.7% is in the top ten. The sequenced sample consisted of whole blood. The source is an adult who was a healthcare worker with PCR-confirmed SARS-CoV-2 infection or an uninfected control (not recorded which).

CDR3 in amino acids: CSARVSGDWSGELFF. CDR3 nucleotide sequence: TGCAGTGCTAGAGTGTCAGGGGATTGGAGCGGGGAGCTGTTTTTT. This chain links TRBV20-1 with TRBJ2-2; maybe TRBD1 (6 bases). V lost 1 base to trimming and J lost 7 bases, with 16 bases between them. The CDR3 runs to 15 residues. Germline V gene lookup returns CDR1 DFQATT and CDR2 SNEGSKA (reference sequence).

The chain uses TRBV7-8 and TRBJ2-2, with D perhaps being TRBD1 or TRBD2 (6 bases each). The length of the CDR3 is 16 residues. V was shortened by 1 base and J by 0 bases, with 9 bases between the two germline ends. CDR1 SGHVS and CDR2 FQNEAQ come from the germline V gene. The CDR3 nucleotides are TGTGCCAGCAGCTTAGACGGGGGCCCGAACACCGGGGAGCTGTTTTTT. Translating it yields CASSLDGGPNTGELFF.

This clonotype was recorded at least ten times. CDR3 sequence (DNA): TGTGCCAGCAGTGAACGTGGGGGCGCTGGGGCCAACGTCCTGACTTTC. Translated: CASSERGGAGANVLTF. The chain links TRBV6-1 to TRBJ2-6; D may be TRBD1 (6 bases). Trimming pared 2 bases from V and 2 bases from J, leaving 10 bases between. Germline V lookup: CDR1 MNHNS, CDR2 SASEGT. This CDR3 has 16 amino acids.

The sample holds a few counts of this clonotype. The V and J genes are TRBV6-2 or TRBV6-3 and TRBJ2-7, with 9 bases identical to TRBD1. J gave up 2 bases and V 6 bases, and 2 bases lay outside the gene matches. The CDR3 extends over 13 amino acids. Germline V CDR1 and CDR2: MNHEY, SVGEGT. CDR3 coding DNA: TGTGCCAGCAGCCGGGACAGGGCCTACGAGCAGTACTTC. It codes for CASSRDRAYEQYF.

This clonotype has only a few counts. The V gene is TRBV7-3, the J gene TRBJ2-2; 11 nucleotides agree with TRBD2. The CDR3 runs to 20 residues. The J segment lost 2 bases and the V segment lost 0 bases, leaving 11 bases of the junction unmatched. Germline CDR1 SGHTA, CDR2 FQGTGA. The CDR3 DNA reads TGTGCCAGCAGCTTAACCCCGGGAACTAGCGGGGGCCTTAACACCGGGGAGCTGTTTTTT. Translating it yields CASSLTPGTSGGLNTGELFF.

The gene calls are TRBV15 and TRBJ2-1, with D unclear. The CDR3 sequence is 13 residues long. The V end was cut by 3 bases, the J end by 8 bases, with 11 bases between. CDR1 LNHNV and CDR2 YYDKDF come from the germline V gene (reference sequence). CDR3 DNA sequence: TGTGCCACCAGCAGGCGCCTGACCCATGAGCAGTTCTTC. It codes for CATSRRLTHEQFF.

V usage is TRBV5-1 and J usage is TRBJ1-4; D gene unclear. The CDR3 is 16 amino acids. Germline CDR1 and CDR2: SGHRS and YFSETQ. The V and J ends lost 4 bases and 1 base respectively, with 14 bases between them. CDR3 sequence reads: CASSPGGSLTNEKLFF. As DNA, the CDR3 is TGCGCCAGCAGCCCGGGAGGGTCCCTAACTAATGAAAAACTGTTTTTT. The whole variable domain, filled in from reference TRBV5-1 and TRBJ1-4, reads KAGVTQTPRYLIKTRGQQVTLSCSPISGHRSVSWYQQTPGQGLQFLFEYFSETQRNKGNFPGRFSGRQFSNSRSEMNVSTLELGDSALYLCASSPGGSLTNEKLFFGSGTQLSVL.

The V gene is TRBV20-1, the J gene TRBJ1-2; D remains unclear. This CDR3 has 11 residues. Per the germline V gene, CDR1 is DFQATT and CDR2 is SNEGSKA (reference sequence). With 0 bases removed from V and 8 bases from J, the gap between germline ends came to 7 bases. CDR3 coding DNA: TGCAGTGCTAGAGATAGCCGAGGCTACACCTTC. This sequence encodes CSARDSRGYTF.

The chain joins TRBV7-6 to TRBJ2-7; TRBD1 aligns across 9 bases. Per germline, CDR1 SGHVS and CDR2 FNYEAQ. CDR3 length: 16 amino acids. The junction had 12 bases not matched to a gene; V was cut back by 5 bases and J by 4 bases. The CDR3 DNA reads as TGTGCCAGCAGCACCACCGCCGGGACAGGGACGTACGAGCAGTACTTC. It translates to CASSTTAGTGTYEQYF.

This clonotype was recorded at least ten times. This chain joins TRBV20-1 and TRBJ2-5; D unclear. Trimming stripped 4 bases from V and 4 bases from J, with 16 bases between. The CDR3 consists of 14 residues. The germline V gene encodes CDR1 DFQATT and CDR2 SNEGSKA (reference sequence). In DNA form, the CDR3 reads TGCAGTGCTAATCCCATAGCCCCAGGAGAGACCCAGTACTTC. This sequence encodes CSANPIAPGETQYF.

This chain links TRBV29-1 with TRBJ1-2; D gene unclear. The V gene lost 0 bases and the J gene lost 4 bases, with 9 bases spanning the gap. There are 13 residues in the CDR3. CDR1 is SQVTM, CDR2 ANQGSEA, per germline. DNA for the CDR3: TGCAGCGTTGAAGAAGGGCCGGGCTATGGCTACACCTTC. It yields the protein CSVEEGPGYGYTF.

There are a few counts of this clonotype. The chain couples TRBV2 to TRBJ2-1; D is ambiguous. V was trimmed by 6 bases and J by 0 bases, leaving 15 bases between them. The germline CDR1 and CDR2 sequences are SNHLY and FYNNEI. CDR3 length equals 16 residues. The CDR3 protein is CASSPFVSSSYNEQFF. The CDR3 DNA is TGTGCCAGCAGCCCCTTCGTCAGCAGCTCCTACAATGAGCAGTTCTTC. Full variable domain (rest looked up from reference TRBV2 and TRBJ2-1): EPEVTQTPSHQVTQMGQEVILRCVPISNHLYFYWYRQILGQKVEFLVSFYNNEISEKSEIFDDQFSVERPDGSNFTLKIRSTKLEDSAMYFCASSPFVSSSYNEQFFGPGTRLTVL.

This clonotype was detected many times. V is TRBV30 and J is TRBJ2-2, with 9 bases aligning to TRBD1. The CDR3 has 15 residues. The V segment lost 3 bases and the J segment 0 bases; nucleotides outside the gene matches: 2. Germline CDR1 is GTSNPN and CDR2 is SVGIG (reference sequence). Written as DNA, the CDR3 is TGTGCCTGGAGATGGACAGGGGCGAACACCGGGGAGCTGTTTTTT. It codes for CAWRWTGANTGELFF.

The chain combines TRBV30 with TRBJ2-5, with D tentatively TRBD2 (6 bases). This CDR3 is built from 13 residues. Germline values: CDR1 GTSNPN, CDR2 SVGIG (reference sequence). Trimming took off 2 bases at V and 2 bases at J, with 9 bases between the two ends. The CDR3 loop reads CAWSNGRQETQYF. In DNA, the CDR3 is TGTGCCTGGAGTAACGGGAGACAAGAGACCCAGTACTTC. The full variable domain, completed using reference TRBV30 and TRBJ2-5, is SQTIHQWPATLVQPVGSPLSLECTVEGTSNPNLYWYRQAAGRGLQLLFYSVGIGQISSEVPQNLSASRPQDRQFILSSKKLLLSDSGFYLCAWSNGRQETQYFGPGTRLLVL.

The chain uses TRBV20-1 and TRBJ2-4, with 8 bases identical to TRBD1. The CDR3 totals 13 residues. The germline CDR1 and CDR2 sequences are DFQATT and SNEGSKA (reference sequence). Trimming cost V 6 bases and J 5 bases; bases outside gene matches: 6. CDR3 nucleotide sequence: TGCAGTGCCATAGGACAGGGTCAAAACATTCAGTACTTC. This encodes CSAIGQGQNIQYF.

This clonotype was seen a few times. The V call is TRBV18, the J call TRBJ1-1; D uncertain. The germline gives CDR1 KGHSH, CDR2 LQKENI. The CDR3 runs to 15 residues. V shed 6 bases and J shed 3 bases, with 17 bases lying between them. CDR3 sequence reads: CASSPLGAGDTEAFF. CDR3 bases: TGTGCCAGCTCGCCTTTGGGTGCCGGCGACACTGAAGCTTTCTTT.

The chain carries TRBV6-5 and TRBJ1-2; D not resolved. CDR3 size: 13 residues. Trimming cost V 6 bases and J 1 base, with 9 bases left between them. Germline CDR1 is MNHEY and CDR2 is SVGAGI. This CDR3 is CASREGSNYGYTF. The CDR3, as DNA: TGTGCCAGCAGGGAAGGGAGTAACTATGGCTACACCTTC.

This clonotype was seen at least ten times. The chain recombines TRBV7-9 with TRBJ2-3; no firm D call. Trimming shortened V by 5 bases and J by 6 bases, and 9 bases separated the two germline ends. Germline V gives CDR1 SEHNR, CDR2 FQNEAQ (reference sequence). The CDR3 length is 12 residues. The CDR3 spells CASSPKADTQYF. The CDR3 coding sequence is TGTGCCAGCAGCCCTAAGGCGGATACGCAGTATTTT. Together with reference TRBV7-9 and TRBJ2-3, the CDR3 gives the full variable domain: DTGVSQNPRHKITKRGQNVTFRCDPISEHNRLYWYRQTLGQGPEFLTYFQNEAQLEKSRLLSDRFSAERPKGSFSTLEIQRTEQGDSAMYLCASSPKADTQYFGPGTRLTVL.